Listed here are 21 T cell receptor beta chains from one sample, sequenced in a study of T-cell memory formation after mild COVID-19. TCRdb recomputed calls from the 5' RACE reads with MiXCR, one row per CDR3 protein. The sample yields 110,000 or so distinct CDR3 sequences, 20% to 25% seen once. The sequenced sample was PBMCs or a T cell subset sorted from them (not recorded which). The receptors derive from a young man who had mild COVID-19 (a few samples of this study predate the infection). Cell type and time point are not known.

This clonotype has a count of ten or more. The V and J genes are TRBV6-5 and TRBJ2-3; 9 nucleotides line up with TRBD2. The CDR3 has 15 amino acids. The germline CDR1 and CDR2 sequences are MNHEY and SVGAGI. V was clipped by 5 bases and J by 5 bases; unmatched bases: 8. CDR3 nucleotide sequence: TGTGCCAGCAGTGTGGTAGCGGGGGAGGGAGATACGCAGTATTTT. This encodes CASSVVAGEGDTQYF.

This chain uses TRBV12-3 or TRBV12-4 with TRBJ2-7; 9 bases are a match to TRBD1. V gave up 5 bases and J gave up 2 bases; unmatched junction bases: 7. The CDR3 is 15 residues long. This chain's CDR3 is CASSPPRTGAYEQYF. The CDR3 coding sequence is TGTGCCAGCAGTCCCCCCAGGACAGGGGCCTACGAGCAGTACTTC.

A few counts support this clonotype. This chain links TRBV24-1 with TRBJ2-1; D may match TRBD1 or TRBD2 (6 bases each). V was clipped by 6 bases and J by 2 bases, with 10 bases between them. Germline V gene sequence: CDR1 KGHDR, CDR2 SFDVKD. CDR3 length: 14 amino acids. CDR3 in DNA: TGTGCCACCAGTCACGGGGGCCCCTACAATGAGCAGTTCTTC. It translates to CATSHGGPYNEQFF.

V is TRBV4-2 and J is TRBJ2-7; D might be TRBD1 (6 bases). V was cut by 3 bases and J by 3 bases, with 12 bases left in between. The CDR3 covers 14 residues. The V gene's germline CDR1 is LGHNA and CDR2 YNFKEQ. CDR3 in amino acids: CASSQGQTLYEQYF. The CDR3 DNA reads TGTGCCAGCAGCCAGGGACAAACACTCTACGAGCAGTACTTC.

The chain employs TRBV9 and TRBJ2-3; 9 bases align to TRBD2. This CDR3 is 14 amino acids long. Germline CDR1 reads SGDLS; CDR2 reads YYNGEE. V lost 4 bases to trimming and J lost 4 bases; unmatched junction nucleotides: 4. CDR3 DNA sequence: TGTGCCAGCAGCCCAGCGGGGGGAGCAGATACGCAGTATTTT. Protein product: CASSPAGGADTQYF.

CDR3 in amino acids: CAISVSAGGQGNQPQHF. The CDR3 DNA reads as TGTGCCATCAGTGTGTCCGCGGGAGGGCAAGGCAATCAGCCCCAGCATTTT. The chain couples TRBV10-3 to TRBJ1-5, with no clear D. V lost 4 bases to trimming and J lost 2 bases, with 18 bases between them. This CDR3 is built from 17 residues. CDR1 is ENHRY, CDR2 SYGVKD, per germline.

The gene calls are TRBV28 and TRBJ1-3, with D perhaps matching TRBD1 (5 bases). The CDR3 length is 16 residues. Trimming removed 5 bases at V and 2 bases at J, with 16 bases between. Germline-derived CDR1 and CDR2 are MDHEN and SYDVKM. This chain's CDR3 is CASSPLAGLPGNTIYF. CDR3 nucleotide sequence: TGTGCCAGCAGTCCCTTGGCAGGGCTCCCTGGAAACACCATATATTTT.

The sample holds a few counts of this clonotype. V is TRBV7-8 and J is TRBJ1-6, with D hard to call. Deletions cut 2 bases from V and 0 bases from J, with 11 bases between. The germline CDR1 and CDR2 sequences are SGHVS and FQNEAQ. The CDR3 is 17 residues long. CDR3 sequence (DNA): TGTGCCAGCAGCTTAAGAGGTGTTAGCTCCTATAATTCACCCCTCCACTTT. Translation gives CASSLRGVSSYNSPLHF.

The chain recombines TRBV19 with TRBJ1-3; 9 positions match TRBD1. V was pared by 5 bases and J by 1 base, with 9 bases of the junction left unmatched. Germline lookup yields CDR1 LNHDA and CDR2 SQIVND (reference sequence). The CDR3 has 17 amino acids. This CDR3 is CASSDGTGSSSGNTIYF. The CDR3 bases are TGTGCCAGTAGTGACGGGACAGGGTCGTCTTCTGGAAACACCATATATTTT. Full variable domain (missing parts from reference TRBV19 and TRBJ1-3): DGGITQSPKYLFRKEGQNVTLSCEQNLNHDAMYWYRQDPGQGLRLIYYSQIVNDFQKGDIAEGYSVSREKKESFPLTVTSAQKNPTAFYLCASSDGTGSSSGNTIYFGEGSWLTVV.

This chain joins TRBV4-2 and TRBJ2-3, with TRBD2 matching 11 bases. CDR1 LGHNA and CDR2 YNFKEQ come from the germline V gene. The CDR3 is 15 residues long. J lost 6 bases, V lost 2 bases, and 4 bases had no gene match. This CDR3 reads CASSQLLAGEDTQYF. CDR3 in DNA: TGTGCCAGCAGCCAACTACTAGCGGGGGAGGATACGCAGTATTTT.

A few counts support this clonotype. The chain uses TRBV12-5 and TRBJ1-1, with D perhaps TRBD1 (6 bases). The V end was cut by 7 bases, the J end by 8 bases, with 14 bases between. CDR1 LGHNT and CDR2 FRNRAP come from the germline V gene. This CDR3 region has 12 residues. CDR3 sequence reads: CASASGQTEAFF. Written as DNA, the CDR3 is TGTGCTAGTGCCTCAGGACAGACCGAAGCTTTCTTT.

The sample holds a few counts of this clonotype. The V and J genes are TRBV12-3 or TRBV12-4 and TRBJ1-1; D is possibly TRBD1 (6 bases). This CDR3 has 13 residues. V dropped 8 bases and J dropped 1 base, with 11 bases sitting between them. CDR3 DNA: TGTGCCAGCTGCCCGACAGGGAACACTGAAGCTTTCTTT. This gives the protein CASCPTGNTEAFF.

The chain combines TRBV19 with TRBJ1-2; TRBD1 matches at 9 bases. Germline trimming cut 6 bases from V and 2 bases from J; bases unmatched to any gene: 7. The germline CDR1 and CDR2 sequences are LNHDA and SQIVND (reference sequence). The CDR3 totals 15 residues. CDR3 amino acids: CASSQRDRVNYGYTF. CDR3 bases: TGTGCCAGTAGCCAACGGGACAGGGTCAACTATGGCTACACCTTC.

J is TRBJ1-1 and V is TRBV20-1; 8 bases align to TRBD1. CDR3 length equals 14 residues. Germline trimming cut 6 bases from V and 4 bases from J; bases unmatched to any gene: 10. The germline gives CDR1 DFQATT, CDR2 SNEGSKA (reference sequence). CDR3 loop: CSALPPTGVTEAFF. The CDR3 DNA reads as TGCAGTGCCCTACCTCCGACAGGGGTCACTGAAGCTTTCTTT.

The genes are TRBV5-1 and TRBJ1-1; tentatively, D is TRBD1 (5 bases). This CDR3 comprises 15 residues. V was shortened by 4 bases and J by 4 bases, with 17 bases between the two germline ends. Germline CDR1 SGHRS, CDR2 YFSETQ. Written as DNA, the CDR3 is TGCGCCAGCAGCCTACGACAGTCGGGCGCCACTGAAGCTTTCTTT. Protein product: CASSLRQSGATEAFF.

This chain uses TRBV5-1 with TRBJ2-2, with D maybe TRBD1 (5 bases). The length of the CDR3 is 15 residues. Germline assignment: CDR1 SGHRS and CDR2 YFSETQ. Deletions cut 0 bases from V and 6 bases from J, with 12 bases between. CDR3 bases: TGCGCCAGCAGCTTGGGACAGTCCATCGCCGGGGAGCTGTTTTTT. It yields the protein CASSLGQSIAGELFF.

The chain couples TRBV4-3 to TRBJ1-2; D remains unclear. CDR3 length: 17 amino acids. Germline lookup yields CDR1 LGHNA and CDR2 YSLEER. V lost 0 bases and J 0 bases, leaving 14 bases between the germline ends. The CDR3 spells CASSQDRGQSSNYGYTF. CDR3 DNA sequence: TGCGCCAGCAGCCAAGATAGAGGTCAGTCGTCTAACTATGGCTACACCTTC.

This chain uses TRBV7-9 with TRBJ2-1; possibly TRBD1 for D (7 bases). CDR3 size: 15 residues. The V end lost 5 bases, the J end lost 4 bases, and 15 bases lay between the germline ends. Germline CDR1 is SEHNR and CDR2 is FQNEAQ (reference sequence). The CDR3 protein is CASSHTGAGYNEQFF. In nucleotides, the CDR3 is TGTGCCAGCAGCCACACAGGGGCGGGGTACAATGAGCAGTTCTTC.

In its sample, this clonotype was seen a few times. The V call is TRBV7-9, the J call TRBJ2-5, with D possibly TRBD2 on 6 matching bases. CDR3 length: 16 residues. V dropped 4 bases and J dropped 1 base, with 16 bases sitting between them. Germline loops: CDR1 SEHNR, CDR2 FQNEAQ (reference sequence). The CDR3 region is CASSSEVDYPQETQYF. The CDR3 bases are TGTGCCAGCAGCTCGGAGGTGGACTACCCCCAAGAGACCCAGTACTTC.

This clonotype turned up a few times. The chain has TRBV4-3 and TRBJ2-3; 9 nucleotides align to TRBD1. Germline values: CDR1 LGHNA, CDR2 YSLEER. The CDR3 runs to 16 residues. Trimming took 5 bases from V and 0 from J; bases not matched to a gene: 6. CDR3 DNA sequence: TGCGCCAGCAGCAAAGGACAGGGGAGGAGCACAGATACGCAGTATTTT. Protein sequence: CASSKGQGRSTDTQYF.

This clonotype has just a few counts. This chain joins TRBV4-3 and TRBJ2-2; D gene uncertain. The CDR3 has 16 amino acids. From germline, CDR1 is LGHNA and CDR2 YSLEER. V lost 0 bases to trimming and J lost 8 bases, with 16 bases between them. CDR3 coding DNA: TGCGCCAGCAGCCAAGATTTAACCCGGCGCAGGGGGGAGCTGTTTTTT. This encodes CASSQDLTRRRGELFF.